This T cell receptor (beta chain) was captured by sequencing in a study of shared clonotypes between healthy human individuals. The V segment lost 0 bases and the J segment 6 bases; nucleotides outside the gene matches: 5. The CDR3 spans 14 residues. Germline V gene sequence: CDR1 MNHNY, CDR2 SVGAGI (reference sequence). This clone was counted once. The unsorted PBMC sample used ten immunoSEQ deep assay plates. Assay: immunoSEQ multiplex PCR; the TCRdb copy retains only in-frame clones and omits some. This table holds around 510,000 clones, around 77% found once. This chain links TRBV6-6 with TRBJ2-7, with TRBD2 matching 7 bases. The source is a woman in her thirties or forties in good health. Some clones in this sample may be carry-over from other donors' samples. The sequencing sample was made of PBMCs. The CDR3 sequence: CASSYSGLAAEQYF. CDR3 nucleotide sequence: TGTGCCAGCAGTTACTCTGGGCTAGCGGCCGAGCAGTACTTC.